One and the same sample provided the 15 T cell receptor beta chains below, sequenced in a study of T-cell reconstitution after alpha-beta-depleted transplantation in children. TCRbeta library construction was performed incorporating unique molecular identifiers. TCRdb reprocessed the PCR reads with MiXCR, giving one entry per CDR3 protein. There are about 600,000 distinct CDR3 sequences in the sample; 10% occur only once, and about 4.2% lies in the top ten. The sample consisted of PBMCs from the stem cell graft donor, taken from the stem cell graft. These receptors all stem from a human donor who donated a stem cell graft to a child with acute myeloid leukemia.

The gene calls are TRBV6-2 or TRBV6-3 and TRBJ2-7; TRBD2 matches at 10 bases. CDR1 and CDR2 from the germline V gene are MNHEY and SVGEGT. The CDR3 is 17 residues long. J was trimmed by 5 bases and V by 0 bases; bases with no gene match: 10. This chain's CDR3 is CASSYSIPSGSIDEQYF. CDR3 coding DNA: TGTGCCAGCAGTTACTCGATACCTAGCGGGAGTATCGACGAGCAGTACTTC.

This clonotype was detected ten times or more. The gene calls are TRBV15 and TRBJ2-1; D is perhaps TRBD1 (6 bases). This CDR3 is built from 16 residues. Germline V gene lookup returns CDR1 LNHNV and CDR2 YYDKDF (reference sequence). V lost 3 bases and J lost 0, with 12 bases in between. CDR3 residues: CATSRGQSSSYNEQFF. CDR3 in DNA: TGTGCCACCAGCAGGGGACAATCGAGCTCCTACAATGAGCAGTTCTTC.

This chain joins TRBV20-1 and TRBJ2-5, with D possibly TRBD2 on 5 matching bases. Germline assignment: CDR1 DFQATT and CDR2 SNEGSKA (reference sequence). This CDR3 is built from 16 residues. The V and J ends lost 0 bases and 5 bases respectively, with 19 bases between them. This CDR3 is CSARDQERAGGETQYF. CDR3 DNA: TGCAGTGCTAGAGATCAAGAAAGGGCAGGAGGCGAGACCCAGTACTTC.

This clonotype was seen many times. This rearrangement joins TRBV7-3 to TRBJ2-2; D unclear. The V and J ends lost 2 bases and 4 bases respectively, with 8 bases between them. Germline CDR1 reads SGHTA; CDR2 reads FQGTGA. The CDR3 has 14 residues. The CDR3 region has the DNA TGTGCCAGCAGCTTAGTGGGCACCACCGGGGAGCTGTTTTTT. Amino acids: CASSLVGTTGELFF.

The rearrangement joins TRBV3-1 to TRBJ2-5; TRBD2 aligns across 7 bases. The junction had 3 bases not matched to a gene; V was cut back by 4 bases and J by 4 bases. Germline V lookup: CDR1 LGHDT, CDR2 YNNKEL (reference sequence). The CDR3 contains 13 residues. The CDR3 DNA reads as TGTGCCAGCAGCCGTAGCGGGCCAGAGACCCAGTACTTC. Amino acid sequence: CASSRSGPETQYF.

The chain recombines TRBV25-1 with TRBJ1-5; TRBD1 matches 7 bases. V lost 6 bases to trimming and J lost 10 bases; unmatched junction nucleotides: 3. The CDR3 loop spans 11 amino acids. The V gene's germline CDR1 is MGHDK and CDR2 SYGVNS. The CDR3 sequence is CASSRQGPQHF. CDR3 DNA sequence: TGTGCCAGCAGCCGACAGGGCCCCCAGCATTTT.

The chain employs TRBV9 and TRBJ2-1, with unresolved D. There are 12 residues in the CDR3. V lost 4 bases, J lost 9 bases, and 11 bases lay in between. CDR1 and CDR2 (germline): SGDLS, YYNGEE. The CDR3 protein is CASSPPMGEQFF. Written as DNA, the CDR3 is TGTGCCAGCAGCCCCCCTATGGGTGAGCAGTTCTTC. Looking up the rest from reference TRBV9 and TRBJ2-1 gives the full variable domain: DSGVTQTPKHLITATGQRVTLRCSPRSGDLSVYWYQQSLDQGLQFLIQYYNGEERAKGNILERFSAQQFPDLHSELNLSSLELGDSALYFCASSPPMGEQFFGPGTRLTVL.

This clonotype showed up many times. The rearrangement uses TRBV6-1 and TRBJ2-2; 7 nucleotides agree with TRBD2. V lost 6 bases to trimming and J lost 2 bases; unmatched junction nucleotides: 6. Germline assignment: CDR1 MNHNS and CDR2 SASEGT. The CDR3 is made up of 15 amino acids. CDR3 in amino acids: CASRVSGVNTGELFF. CDR3 coding DNA: TGTGCCAGCAGGGTGAGCGGGGTAAACACCGGGGAGCTGTTTTTT.

The CDR3 loop is CASGVTDTQYF. The CDR3 coding sequence is TGTGCCAGCGGGGTAACAGATACGCAGTATTTT. This chain joins TRBV6-2 or TRBV6-3 and TRBJ2-3, with D unresolved. The germline CDR1 and CDR2 sequences are MNHEY and SVGEGT. Deletions cut 8 bases from V and 3 bases from J, with 6 bases between. The CDR3 consists of 11 residues.

The chain uses TRBV4-2 and TRBJ2-3; D gene uncertain. Looked up from germline, CDR1 is LGHNA and CDR2 is YNFKEQ. The CDR3 runs 15 residues. Trimming took off 2 bases at V and 2 bases at J, with 11 bases between the two ends. In DNA, the CDR3 is TGTGCCAGCAGCCAATCCCGGCCAGACACAGATACGCAGTATTTT. Protein product: CASSQSRPDTDTQYF.

V is TRBV10-2 and J is TRBJ2-1; 9 bases align to TRBD2. V was clipped by 0 bases and J by 7 bases; unmatched bases: 10. From germline, CDR1 is WSHSY and CDR2 SAAADI. The CDR3 is 17 residues long. In DNA, the CDR3 is TGCGCCAGCAGTGAGTCGTACCCCAGCGGGAGGACAAATGAGCAGTTCTTC. As protein: CASSESYPSGRTNEQFF.

This clonotype has only a few counts. The chain recombines TRBV15 with TRBJ2-7; D is unresolved. V shed 3 bases and J shed 3 bases, with 6 bases lying between them. The CDR3 is 12 amino acids. From germline, CDR1 is LNHNV and CDR2 YYDKDF (reference sequence). The CDR3 DNA follows: TGTGCCACCAGCAGCCCCTACTACGAGCAGTACTTC. This translates into CATSSPYYEQYF.

Here the CDR3 DNA reads TGTGCCAGCAAAGTGGGCTCCTACGAGCAGTACTTC. Translated: CASKVGSYEQYF. This chain joins TRBV12-3 or TRBV12-4 and TRBJ2-7; D is ambiguous. The CDR3 has 12 residues. V dropped 7 bases and J dropped 0 bases, with 7 bases sitting between them.

This clonotype was counted a few times. V gene TRBV12-3 or TRBV12-4 combines with J gene TRBJ1-1; perhaps TRBD1 as D (5 bases). The CDR3 consists of 16 residues. V lost 6 bases and J lost 4, with 21 bases in between. Here the CDR3 reads CASSSPSLKGRTEAFF. Here the CDR3 DNA reads TGTGCCAGCAGCAGCCCAAGCCTTAAGGGGCGCACTGAAGCTTTCTTT.

The chain recombines TRBV24-1 with TRBJ2-5; 11 nucleotides agree with TRBD1. Looked up from germline, CDR1 is KGHDR and CDR2 is SFDVKD. With 5 bases clipped from V and 0 bases from J, the junction kept 4 bases outside the gene matches. CDR3 length: 16 residues. The DNA of the CDR3 is TGTGCCACCAGTGGCGGGACAGGGGGTTACCAAGAGACCCAGTACTTC. Translation: CATSGGTGGYQETQYF.